The TCR beta chain under discussion was sequenced for a study of blood T cell repertoires in COVID-19 (dated by TCRdb to 2020 to 2021). About the full investigation: Collaborator samples came from the United States, Italy and Spain and covered acute and convalescent phases of COVID-19. HLA class I and class II types, where available, came from metadata supplied by the sample provider rather than from assay-based typing. The repertoires were released in a freely available public database intended as a resource for research on the immune response to SARS-CoV-2. The prospective study material was composed of cDNA or gDNA derived from T cells, B-cell-depleted T cells, or PBMCs. A de-identified subject ID, COVID-19 status, age in years and sex were almost always included in the sample metadata. Samples came from the ongoing ImmuneRACE study (first 160 participants) plus 1,254 subjects from 6 global collaborators. Subjects who had been exposed to COVID-19, were actively infected with it, or had recovered from it provided the deeply sampled blood TCRbeta repertoires that made up the dataset. Points the paper makes about the study in general: The amount of clinical and demographic metadata varied by source and participant and was provided uncurated.

TCRbeta CDR3 regions were amplified from genomic DNA using the immunoSEQ Assay, a bias-controlled multiplex PCR. As for the original processing: Within the assay, amplification of reference gene primers was used to estimate how many nucleated cells each sample contained. To quantify the absolute abundance of each unique TCRbeta CDR3 rearrangement, sequence reads were collapsed and filtered. Productive Simpson clonality was computed per sample as the square root of Simpson's diversity index over productive rearrangements. TCRdb re-hosts the immuneACCESS table, in-frame sequences only. Its copies lack some clones; in the studies checked, an unresolved V gene accounts for under half of them, and the cause for the rest is not known. Clone size and V and J calls were adopted from that table, with D and trimming inferred from the DNA. The sample has some 96,000 clones on record, just under 85% of them singletons. Roughly 13% of the sample belongs to the ten largest clones.

Collaborating institutions collected whole blood in K2EDTA tubes following their own protocols. For TCRbeta analysis, collaborators shipped samples in one of three forms: frozen whole blood, isolated PBMCs, or DNA extracted from either of those sample types. As concerns this clone: This receptor's antigen is unknown. Per-base qualities were not stored, and no clone one base away is much larger.

The germline V gene provides CDR1 SNHLY and CDR2 FYNNEI. The CDR3 numbers 14 residues from cysteine through phenylalanine. Only CDR3 DNA remains: 42 bases, in frame from the first base. V loses 4 bases, J loses 8 bases, and the germline ends lie 14 bases apart. Here the chain combines TRBV2 and TRBJ1-4; a tentative D call is TRBD1 (6 bases match). The TCR originated in a man aged 50-60 years with active or convalescent COVID-19. Sequencing was carried out using peripheral blood. This receptor has the CDR3 CASSGTVRGEKLFF. The sequence in DNA is TGTGCCAGCAGTGGGACAGTCCGTGGGGAAAAACTGTTTTTT.